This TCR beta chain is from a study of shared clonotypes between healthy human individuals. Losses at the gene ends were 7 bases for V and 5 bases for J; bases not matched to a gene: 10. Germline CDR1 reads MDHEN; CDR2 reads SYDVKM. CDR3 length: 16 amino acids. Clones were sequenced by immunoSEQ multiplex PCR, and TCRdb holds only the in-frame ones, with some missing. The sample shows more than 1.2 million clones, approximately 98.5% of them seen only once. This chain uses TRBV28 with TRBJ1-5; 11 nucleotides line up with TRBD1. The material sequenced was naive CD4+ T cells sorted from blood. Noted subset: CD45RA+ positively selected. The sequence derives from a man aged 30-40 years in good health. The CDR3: CASTPLGQGDYQPQHF. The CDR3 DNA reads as TGTGCCAGCACCCCACTGGGACAGGGGGATTATCAGCCCCAGCATTTT.